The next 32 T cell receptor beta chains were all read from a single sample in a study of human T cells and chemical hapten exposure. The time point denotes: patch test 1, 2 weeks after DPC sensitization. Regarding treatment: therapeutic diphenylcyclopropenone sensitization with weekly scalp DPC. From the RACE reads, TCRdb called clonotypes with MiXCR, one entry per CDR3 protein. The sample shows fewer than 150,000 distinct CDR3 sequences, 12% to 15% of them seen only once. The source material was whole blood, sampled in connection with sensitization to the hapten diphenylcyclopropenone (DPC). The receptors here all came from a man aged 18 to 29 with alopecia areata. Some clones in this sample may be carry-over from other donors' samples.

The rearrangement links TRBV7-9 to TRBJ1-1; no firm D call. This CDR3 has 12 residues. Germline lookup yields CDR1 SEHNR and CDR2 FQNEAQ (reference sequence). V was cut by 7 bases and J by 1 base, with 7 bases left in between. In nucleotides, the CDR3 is TGTGCCAGCAAGTGGGAGAACACTGAAGCTTTCTTT. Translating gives CASKWENTEAFF.

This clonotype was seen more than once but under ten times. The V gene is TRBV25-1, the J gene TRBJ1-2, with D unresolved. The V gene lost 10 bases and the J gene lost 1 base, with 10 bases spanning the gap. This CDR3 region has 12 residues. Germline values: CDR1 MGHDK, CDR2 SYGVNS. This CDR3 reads CATLGYNYGYTF. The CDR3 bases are TGTGCCACTCTAGGGTATAACTATGGCTACACCTTC.

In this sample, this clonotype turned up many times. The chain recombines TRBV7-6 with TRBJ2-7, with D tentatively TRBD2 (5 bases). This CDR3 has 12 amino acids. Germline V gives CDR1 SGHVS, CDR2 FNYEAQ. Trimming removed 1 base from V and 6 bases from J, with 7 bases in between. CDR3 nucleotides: TGTGCCAGCAGCTTAGTGGGAGCCGAGCAGTACTTC. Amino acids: CASSLVGAEQYF.

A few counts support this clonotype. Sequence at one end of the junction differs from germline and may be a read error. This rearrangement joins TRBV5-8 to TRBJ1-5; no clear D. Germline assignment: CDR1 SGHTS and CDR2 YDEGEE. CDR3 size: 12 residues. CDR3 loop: CASTLGDQPQHF. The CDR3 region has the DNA TGTGCCAGCACCTTGGGAGATCAGCCCCAGCATTTT.

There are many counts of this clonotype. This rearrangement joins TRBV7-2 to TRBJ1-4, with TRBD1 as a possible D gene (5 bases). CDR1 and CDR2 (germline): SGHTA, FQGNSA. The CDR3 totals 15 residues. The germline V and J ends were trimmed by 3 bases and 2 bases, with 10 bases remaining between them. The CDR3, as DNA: TGTGCCAGCAGCTTCCCAGGGTTTACTAATGAAAAACTGTTTTTT. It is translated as CASSFPGFTNEKLFF.

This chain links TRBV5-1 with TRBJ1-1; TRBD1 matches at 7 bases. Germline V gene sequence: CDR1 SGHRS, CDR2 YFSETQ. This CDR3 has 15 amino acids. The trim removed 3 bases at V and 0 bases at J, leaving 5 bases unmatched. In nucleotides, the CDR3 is TGCGCCAGCAGCTCATCGGGACAGATGAACACTGAAGCTTTCTTT. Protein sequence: CASSSSGQMNTEAFF. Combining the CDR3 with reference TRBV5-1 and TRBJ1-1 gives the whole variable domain KAGVTQTPRYLIKTRGQQVTLSCSPISGHRSVSWYQQTPGQGLQFLFEYFSETQRNKGNFPGRFSGRQFSNSRSEMNVSTLELGDSALYLCASSSSGQMNTEAFFGQGTRLTVV.

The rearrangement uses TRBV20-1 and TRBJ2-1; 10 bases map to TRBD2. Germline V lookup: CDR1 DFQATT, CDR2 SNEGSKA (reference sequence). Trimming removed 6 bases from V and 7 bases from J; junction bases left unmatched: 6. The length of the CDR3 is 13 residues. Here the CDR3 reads CSALLAGRNEQFF. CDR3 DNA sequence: TGCAGTGCACTACTAGCGGGGCGGAATGAGCAGTTCTTC.

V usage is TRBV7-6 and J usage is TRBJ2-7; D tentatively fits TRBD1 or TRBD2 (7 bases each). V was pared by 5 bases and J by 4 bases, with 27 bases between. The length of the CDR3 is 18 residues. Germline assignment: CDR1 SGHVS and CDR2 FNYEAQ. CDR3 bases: TGTGCCAGCAGCCCCCTGTCGGGGAGGGGGCGGGTTGGGTACGAGCAGTACTTC. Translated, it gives CASSPLSGRGRVGYEQYF.

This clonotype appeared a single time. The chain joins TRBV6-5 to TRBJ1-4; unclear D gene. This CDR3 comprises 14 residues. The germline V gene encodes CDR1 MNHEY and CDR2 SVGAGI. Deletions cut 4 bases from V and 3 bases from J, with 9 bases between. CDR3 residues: CASSLGASNEKLFF. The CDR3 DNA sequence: TGTGCCAGCAGTTTGGGTGCGTCTAATGAAAAACTGTTTTTT.

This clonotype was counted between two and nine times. CDR3 protein: CASSYWASQNYGYTF. The CDR3 bases are TGTGCCAGCAGTTACTGGGCCAGCCAAAACTATGGCTACACCTTC. The rearrangement joins TRBV6-5 to TRBJ1-2; D uncertain. The germline V gene encodes CDR1 MNHEY and CDR2 SVGAGI. The ends were cut back, 1 base at V and 2 bases at J, with 11 bases in the middle. The CDR3 spans 15 residues.

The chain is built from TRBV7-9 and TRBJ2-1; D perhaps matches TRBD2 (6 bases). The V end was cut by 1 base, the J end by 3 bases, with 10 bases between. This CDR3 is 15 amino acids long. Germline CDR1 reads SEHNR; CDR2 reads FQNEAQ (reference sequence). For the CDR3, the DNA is TGTGCCAGCAGCTTAGTAGCGGAAAACTACAATGAGCAGTTCTTC. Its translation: CASSLVAENYNEQFF.

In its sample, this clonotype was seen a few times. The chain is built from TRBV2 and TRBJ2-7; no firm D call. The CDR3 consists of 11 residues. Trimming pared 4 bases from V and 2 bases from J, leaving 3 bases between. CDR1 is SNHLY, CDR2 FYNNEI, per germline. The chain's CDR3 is CASSVAYEQYV. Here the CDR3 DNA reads TGTGCCAGCAGTGTCGCCTACGAGCAGTACGTC.

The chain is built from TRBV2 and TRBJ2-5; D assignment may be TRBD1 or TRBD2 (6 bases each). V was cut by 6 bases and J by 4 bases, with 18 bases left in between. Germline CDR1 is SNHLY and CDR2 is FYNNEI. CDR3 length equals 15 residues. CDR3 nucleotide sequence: TGTGCCAGCAGCCGTTCAGGAGGGGGAAGAGAGACCCAGTACTTC. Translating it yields CASSRSGGGRETQYF.

The CDR3: CSASKAGARTDTQYF. CDR3 nucleotides: TGCAGTGCTAGTAAGGCAGGGGCAAGAACAGATACGCAGTATTTT. V is TRBV20-1 and J is TRBJ2-3; D is possibly TRBD1 (6 bases). Germline V gene lookup returns CDR1 DFQATT and CDR2 SNEGSKA (reference sequence). The CDR3 totals 15 residues. V dropped 3 bases and J dropped 3 bases, with 16 bases sitting between them.

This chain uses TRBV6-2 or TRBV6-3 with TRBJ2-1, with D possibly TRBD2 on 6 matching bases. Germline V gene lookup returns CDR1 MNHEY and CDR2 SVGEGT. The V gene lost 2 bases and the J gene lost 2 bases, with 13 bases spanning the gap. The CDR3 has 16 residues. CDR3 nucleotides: TGTGCCAGCAGTTACCGGGCGGGGACTGCCTACAATGAGCAGTTCTTC. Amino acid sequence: CASSYRAGTAYNEQFF.

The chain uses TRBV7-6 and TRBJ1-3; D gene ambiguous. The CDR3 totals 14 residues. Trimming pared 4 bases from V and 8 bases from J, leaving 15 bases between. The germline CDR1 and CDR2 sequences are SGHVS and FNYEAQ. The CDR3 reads CASSSWEYADTIYF. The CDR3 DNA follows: TGTGCCAGCAGCTCCTGGGAATACGCAGACACCATATATTTT.

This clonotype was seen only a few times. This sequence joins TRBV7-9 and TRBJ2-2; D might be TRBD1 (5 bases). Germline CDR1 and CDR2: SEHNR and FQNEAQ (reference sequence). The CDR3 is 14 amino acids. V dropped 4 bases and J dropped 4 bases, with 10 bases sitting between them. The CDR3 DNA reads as TGTGCCAGCAGCTCCTACCAGGGCACCGGGGAGCTGTTTTTT. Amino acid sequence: CASSSYQGTGELFF.

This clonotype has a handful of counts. This chain's CDR3 is CASSQAGGPRSNTGELFF. CDR3 in DNA: TGTGCCAGCAGCCAGGCGGGGGGCCCTAGATCGAACACCGGGGAGCTGTTTTTT. This chain uses TRBV3-1 with TRBJ2-2; 8 positions agree with TRBD2. V shed 3 bases, J shed 0 bases, and the junction held 9 bases outside the gene matches. The CDR3 spans 18 residues. From germline, CDR1 is LGHDT and CDR2 YNNKEL (reference sequence).

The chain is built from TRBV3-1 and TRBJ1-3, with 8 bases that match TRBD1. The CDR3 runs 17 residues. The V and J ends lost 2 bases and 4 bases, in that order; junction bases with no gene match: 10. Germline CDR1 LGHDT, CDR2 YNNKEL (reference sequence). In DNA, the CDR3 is TGTGCCAGCAGCCAACTAAGCGGACAGGGAACGGGAAACACCATATATTTT. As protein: CASSQLSGQGTGNTIYF.

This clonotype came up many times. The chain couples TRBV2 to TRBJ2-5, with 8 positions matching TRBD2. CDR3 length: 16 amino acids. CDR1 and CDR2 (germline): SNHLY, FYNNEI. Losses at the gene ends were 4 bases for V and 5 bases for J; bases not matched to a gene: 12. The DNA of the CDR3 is TGTGCCAGCAGTGGTGGGAGGGGACTAGTTTCCGAGACCCAGTACTTC. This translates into CASSGGRGLVSETQYF. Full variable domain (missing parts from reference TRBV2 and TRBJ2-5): EPEVTQTPSHQVTQMGQEVILRCVPISNHLYFYWYRQILGQKVEFLVSFYNNEISEKSEIFDDQFSVERPDGSNFTLKIRSTKLEDSAMYFCASSGGRGLVSETQYFGPGTRLLVL.

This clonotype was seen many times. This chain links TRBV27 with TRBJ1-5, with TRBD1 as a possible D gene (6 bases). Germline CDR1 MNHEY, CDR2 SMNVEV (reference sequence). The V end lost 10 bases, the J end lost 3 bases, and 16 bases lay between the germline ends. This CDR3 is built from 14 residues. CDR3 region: CAIQGPLPNQPQHF. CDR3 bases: TGTGCCATACAGGGCCCCCTCCCCAATCAGCCCCAGCATTTT.

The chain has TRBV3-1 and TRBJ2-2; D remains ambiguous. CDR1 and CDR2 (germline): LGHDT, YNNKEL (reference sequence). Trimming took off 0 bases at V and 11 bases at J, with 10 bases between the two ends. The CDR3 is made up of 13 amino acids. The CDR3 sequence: CASSQELPLELFF. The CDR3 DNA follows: TGTGCCAGCAGCCAAGAGTTACCGCTCGAGCTGTTTTTT.

Written as DNA, the CDR3 is TGTGCCAGCAGTTCCCTCGACAGGGGTTCACCCCTCCACTTT. It yields the protein CASSSLDRGSPLHF. The V gene is TRBV6-6, the J gene TRBJ1-6, with 8 bases that match TRBD1. Trimming at V came to 4 bases and at J to 9 bases, leaving 5 bases not matched to a gene. The CDR3 loop spans 14 amino acids. Germline CDR1 is MNHNY and CDR2 is SVGAGI (reference sequence).

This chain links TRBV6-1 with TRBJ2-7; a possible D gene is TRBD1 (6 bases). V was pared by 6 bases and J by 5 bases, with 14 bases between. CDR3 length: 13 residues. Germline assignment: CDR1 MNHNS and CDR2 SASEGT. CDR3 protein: CASRNYRENEQYV. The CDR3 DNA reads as TGTGCCAGCAGGAACTACAGGGAGAACGAGCAGTACGTC.

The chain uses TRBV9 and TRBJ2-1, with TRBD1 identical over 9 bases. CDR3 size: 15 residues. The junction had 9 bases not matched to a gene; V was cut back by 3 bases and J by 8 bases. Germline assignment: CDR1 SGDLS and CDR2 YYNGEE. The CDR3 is CASSASGTGLHEQFF. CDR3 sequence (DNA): TGTGCCAGCAGCGCCTCCGGGACAGGGCTGCATGAGCAGTTCTTC.

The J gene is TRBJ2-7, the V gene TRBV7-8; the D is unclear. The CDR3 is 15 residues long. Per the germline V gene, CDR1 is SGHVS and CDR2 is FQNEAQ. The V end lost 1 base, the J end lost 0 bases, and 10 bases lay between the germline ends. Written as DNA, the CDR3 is TGTGCCAGCAGCTTAGTAGCAGCTGCCTCCTACGAGCAGTACTTC. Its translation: CASSLVAAASYEQYF.

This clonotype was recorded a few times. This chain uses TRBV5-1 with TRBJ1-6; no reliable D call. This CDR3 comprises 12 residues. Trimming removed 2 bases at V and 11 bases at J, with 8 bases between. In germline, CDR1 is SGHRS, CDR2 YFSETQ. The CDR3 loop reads CASSFGDTPLHF. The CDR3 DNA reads TGCGCCAGCAGCTTTGGGGATACACCCCTCCACTTT.

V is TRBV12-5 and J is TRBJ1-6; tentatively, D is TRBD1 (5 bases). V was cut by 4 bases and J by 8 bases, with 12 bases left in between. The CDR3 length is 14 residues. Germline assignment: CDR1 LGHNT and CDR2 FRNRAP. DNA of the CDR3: TGTGCTAGTGGTTATGAGGGGTATGATTCACCCCTCCACTTT. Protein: CASGYEGYDSPLHF.

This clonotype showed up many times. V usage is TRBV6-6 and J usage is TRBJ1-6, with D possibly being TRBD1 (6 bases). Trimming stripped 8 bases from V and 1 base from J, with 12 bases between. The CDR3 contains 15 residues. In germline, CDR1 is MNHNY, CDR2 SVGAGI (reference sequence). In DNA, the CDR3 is TGTGCCAGCGAACAGGGAGGATCCTATAATTCACCCCTCCACTTT. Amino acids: CASEQGGSYNSPLHF.

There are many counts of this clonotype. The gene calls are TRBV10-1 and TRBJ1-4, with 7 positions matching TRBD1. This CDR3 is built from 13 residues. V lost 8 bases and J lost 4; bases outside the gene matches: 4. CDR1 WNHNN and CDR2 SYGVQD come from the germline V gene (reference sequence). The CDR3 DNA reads TGCGCCAGCCGGGACAGCGATAATGAAAAACTGTTTTTT. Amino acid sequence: CASRDSDNEKLFF.

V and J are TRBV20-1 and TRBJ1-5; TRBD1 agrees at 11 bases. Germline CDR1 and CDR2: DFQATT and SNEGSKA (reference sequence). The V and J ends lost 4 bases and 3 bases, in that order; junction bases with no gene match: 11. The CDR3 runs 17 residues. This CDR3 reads CSATGTGGLLNNQPQHF. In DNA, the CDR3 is TGCAGTGCTACCGGGACAGGGGGTCTCTTAAACAATCAGCCCCAGCATTTT.

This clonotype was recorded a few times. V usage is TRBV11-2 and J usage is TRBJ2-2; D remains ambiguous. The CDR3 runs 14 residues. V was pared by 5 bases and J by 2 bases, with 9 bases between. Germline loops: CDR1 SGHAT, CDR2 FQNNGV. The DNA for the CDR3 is TGTGCCAGCAGCGTGGAGTTCAACACCGGGGAGCTGTTTTTT. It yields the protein CASSVEFNTGELFF.